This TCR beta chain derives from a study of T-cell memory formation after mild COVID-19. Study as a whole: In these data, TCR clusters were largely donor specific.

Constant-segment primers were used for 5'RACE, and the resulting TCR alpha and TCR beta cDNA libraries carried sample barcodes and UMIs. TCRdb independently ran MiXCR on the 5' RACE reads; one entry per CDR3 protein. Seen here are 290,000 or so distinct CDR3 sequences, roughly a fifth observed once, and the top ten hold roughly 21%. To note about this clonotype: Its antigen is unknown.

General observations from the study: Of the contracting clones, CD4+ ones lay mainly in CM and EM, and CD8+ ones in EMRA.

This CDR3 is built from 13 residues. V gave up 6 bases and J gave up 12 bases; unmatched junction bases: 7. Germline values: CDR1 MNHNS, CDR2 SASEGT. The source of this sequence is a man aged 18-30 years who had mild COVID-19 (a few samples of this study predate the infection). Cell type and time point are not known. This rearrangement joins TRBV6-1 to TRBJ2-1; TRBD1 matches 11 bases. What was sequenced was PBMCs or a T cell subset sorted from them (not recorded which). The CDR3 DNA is TGTGCCAGCAGGTGGACAGGGGGCGTCGGGCAGTTCTTC. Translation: CASRWTGGVGQFF.